This is a list of T cell receptor beta chains from one sample in a study of blood T cell repertoires in COVID-19. Repertoires were generated with immunoSEQ multiplex PCR, while TCRdb's copy carries only in-frame clones and drops some. The sample yields 27,000 or so clones, roughly 80% seen once. Material: peripheral blood. The receptors were sampled from a man in his sixties or seventies with active COVID-19. CDR3s include the opening cysteine and the closing phenylalanine or tryptophan. Each record gives: D gene, V gene, J gene, clone size, CDR3 protein, CDR3 DNA. A D gene is named only where the DNA matches it firmly. Size tells how often a clone was seen (once, few, many) or the class of an expanded clone, and some rows leave it out.

D gene: TRBD1; V gene: TRBV11-2; J gene: TRBJ2-5; clone size: .; CDR3 protein: CASRQGQGRLETQYF; CDR3 DNA: TGTGCCAGCAGACAAGGACAGGGTAGGCTAGAGACCCAGTACTTC
D gene: .; V gene: TRBV15; J gene: TRBJ2-1; clone size: .; CDR3 protein: CATSVPAGYNEQFF; CDR3 DNA: TGTGCCACCAGCGTACCGGCAGGGTACAATGAGCAGTTCTTC
D gene: .; V gene: TRBV5-1; J gene: TRBJ2-1; clone size: .; CDR3 protein: CASSLDTIYNEQFF; CDR3 DNA: TGCGCCAGCAGCTTGGACACCATATACAATGAGCAGTTCTTC
D gene: .; V gene: TRBV7-2; J gene: TRBJ1-1; clone size: few; CDR3 protein: CASSPGGGWGLSTEAFF; CDR3 DNA: TGTGCCAGCAGCCCTGGGGGGGGATGGGGGCTCAGCACTGAAGCTTTCTTT
D gene: .; V gene: TRBV6-6; J gene: TRBJ2-5; clone size: .; CDR3 protein: CASSTTGIGTQYF; CDR3 DNA: TGTGCCAGCAGCACTACCGGGATAGGGACCCAGTACTTC
D gene: TRBD1; V gene: TRBV6-5; J gene: TRBJ2-2; clone size: .; CDR3 protein: CASSPGGAGTGELFF; CDR3 DNA: TGTGCCAGCAGCCCAGGGGGCGCGGGCACCGGGGAGCTGTTTTTT
D gene: .; V gene: TRBV6-5; J gene: TRBJ1-2; clone size: .; CDR3 protein: CASSYGGGRDYGYTF; CDR3 DNA: TGTGCCAGCAGTTACGGGGGGGGGCGGGACTATGGCTACACCTTC
D gene: TRBD2; V gene: TRBV5-1; J gene: TRBJ2-3; clone size: once; CDR3 protein: CASSLGLAGATDTQYF; CDR3 DNA: TGCGCCAGCAGCTTGGGACTAGCGGGAGCCACAGATACGCAGTATTTT
D gene: TRBD1; V gene: TRBV4-1; J gene: TRBJ1-2; clone size: few; CDR3 protein: CASSQGGGDYGYTF; CDR3 DNA: TGCGCCAGCAGCCAAGGAGGGGGCGACTATGGCTACACCTTC
D gene: TRBD2; V gene: TRBV28; J gene: TRBJ2-2; clone size: .; CDR3 protein: CASSRTSGLSSNTGELFF; CDR3 DNA: TGTGCCAGCAGTCGGACTAGCGGACTTTCCTCGAACACCGGGGAGCTGTTTTTT
D gene: .; V gene: TRBV11-1; J gene: TRBJ1-6; clone size: .; CDR3 protein: CASRFDRRANSPLHF; CDR3 DNA: TGTGCCAGCAGGTTCGACAGAAGGGCTAATTCACCCCTCCACTTT
D gene: TRBD1; V gene: TRBV5-1; J gene: TRBJ1-4; clone size: .; CDR3 protein: CASSYVTGTGNEKLFF; CDR3 DNA: TGCGCCAGCAGCTATGTCACCGGGACAGGGAATGAAAAACTGTTTTTT
D gene: .; V gene: TRBV5-1; J gene: TRBJ1-2; clone size: .; CDR3 protein: CASSLEQGTVYTF; CDR3 DNA: TGCGCCAGCAGCTTGGAGCAGGGGACGGTCTACACCTTC
D gene: TRBD1; V gene: TRBV4-2; J gene: TRBJ2-3; clone size: .; CDR3 protein: CASSQDTRQGNTDTQYF; CDR3 DNA: TGTGCCAGCAGCCAAGATACTCGACAGGGGAACACAGATACGCAGTATTTT